This is a list of T cell receptor beta chains from one sample in a study of blood T cells in healthy people across ages. TCRdb re-called the 5' RACE reads with MiXCR, one entry per CDR3 protein. The sample lists about 1.4 million distinct CDR3 sequences; approximately 59% were seen once. The sequencing sample was made of blood. The source of these receptors is a man between 18 and 29 years old in good health. CDR3s include the opening cysteine and the closing phenylalanine or tryptophan. The order of the fields is D gene, clone size, J gene, V gene, CDR3 protein, CDR3 DNA. A D gene is named only where the DNA matches it firmly. Where a row states a size, it is once, few, many or the class of an expanded clone; other rows omit it.

D: .
size: .
J: TRBJ2-5
V: TRBV29-1
CDR3: CSGREFQETRYF
DNA: TGCAGCGGGAGGGAGTTCCAAGAGACCCGGTACTTC

D: TRBD2
size: .
J: TRBJ2-3
V: TRBV20-1
CDR3: CSAKTPLLAGDASVVAQYF
DNA: TGCAGTGCTAAGACGCCCCTTTTGGCGGGAGACGCCTCTGTGGTCGCGCAGTATTTT

D: .
size: .
J: TRBJ2-1
V: TRBV10-3
CDR3: CAISEYREDNEQFF
DNA: TGTGCCATCAGTGAGTACAGGGAGGACAATGAGCAGTTCTTC

D: .
size: .
J: TRBJ2-1
V: TRBV5-1
CDR3: CASSLLAPGSNEQFF
DNA: TGCGCCAGCAGCTTATTAGCCCCAGGGAGCAATGAGCAGTTCTTC

D: TRBD2
size: .
J: TRBJ2-1
V: TRBV6-5
CDR3: CASSYSIETSGSYNEQFF
DNA: TGTGCCAGCAGTTACTCAATTGAGACTAGCGGCTCCTACAATGAGCAGTTCTTC

D: TRBD2
size: .
J: TRBJ2-5
V: TRBV2
CDR3: CASSPLGTRNNEQYF
DNA: TGTGCCAGCAGCCCTTTGGGGACTAGGAACAATGAGCAGTACTTC

D: TRBD1
size: .
J: TRBJ2-5
V: TRBV7-7
CDR3: CASSTDRGHQETQYF
DNA: TGTGCTAGCAGCACGGACAGGGGACATCAAGAGACCCAGTACTTC

D: .
size: .
J: TRBJ2-2
V: TRBV29-1
CDR3: CSVSQVADTPNTGELFF
DNA: TGCAGCGTTTCCCAGGTGGCGGACACCCCGAACACCGGGGAGCTGTTTTTT

D: .
size: few
J: TRBJ2-3
V: TRBV6-2/TRBV6-3
CDR3: CASSFRYPSTDTQYF
DNA: TGTGCCAGCAGTTTCCGATACCCTAGCACAGATACGCAGTATTTT

D: .
size: few
J: TRBJ1-1
V: TRBV20-1
CDR3: CSARAFQEVDTEAFF
DNA: TGCAGTGCTAGAGCCTTCCAAGAAGTAGACACTGAAGCTTTCTTT

D: TRBD2
size: once
J: TRBJ2-1
V: TRBV7-9
CDR3: CASRDLAGGNNEQFF
DNA: TGTGCCAGCAGGGACCTAGCGGGAGGTAATAATGAGCAGTTCTTC

D: TRBD2
size: .
J: TRBJ2-1
V: TRBV5-1
CDR3: CASSLVSSGLSSFYNEQFF
DNA: TGCGCCAGCAGCTTGGTATCTAGCGGGTTATCCTCCTTCTACAATGAGCAGTTCTTC

D: TRBD2
size: once
J: TRBJ2-1
V: TRBV7-2
CDR3: CASSLGMAGAGGEQFF
DNA: TGTGCCAGCAGCTTAGGTATGGCGGGAGCAGGCGGAGAGCAGTTCTTC

D: TRBD1
size: .
J: TRBJ2-7
V: TRBV4-3
CDR3: CASSQDRPRDRDFSYEQYF
DNA: TGCGCCAGCAGCCAAGATCGGCCCCGGGACAGGGACTTCTCCTACGAGCAGTACTTC

D: .
size: few
J: TRBJ2-1
V: TRBV7-2
CDR3: CASSSFASYNEQFF
DNA: TGTGCCAGCAGCTCCTTCGCCTCCTACAATGAGCAGTTCTTC

D: TRBD2
size: .
J: TRBJ2-1
V: TRBV24-1
CDR3: CATSDLERGGDNEQFF
DNA: TGTGCCACCAGTGATTTGGAGCGGGGGGGCGACAATGAGCAGTTCTTC

D: .
size: once
J: TRBJ1-2
V: TRBV12-3/TRBV12-4
CDR3: CASSRHEGMDYGCTF
DNA: TGTGCCAGCAGTCGTCACGAAGGGATGGACTATGGCTGCACCTTC

D: TRBD2
size: few
J: TRBJ2-3
V: TRBV7-2
CDR3: CASSNRLAGGTDTQYF
DNA: TGTGCCAGCAGCAATCGACTAGCGGGAGGAACAGATACGCAGTATTTT

D: TRBD1
size: .
J: TRBJ2-1
V: TRBV29-1
CDR3: CSVDSWDRDYNEQFF
DNA: TGCAGCGTTGACTCGTGGGACAGGGATTACAATGAGCAGTTCTTC

D: .
size: .
J: TRBJ2-4
V: TRBV27
CDR3: CASSLSYRQPLAKNIQYF
DNA: TGTGCCAGCAGTTTATCGTACAGGCAACCCCTAGCCAAAAACATTCAGTACTTC

D: TRBD2
size: few
J: TRBJ2-1
V: TRBV4-2
CDR3: CASSQEILAGGVNEQFF
DNA: TGTGCCAGCAGCCAAGAGATTCTAGCGGGGGGAGTGAATGAGCAGTTCTTC

D: .
size: few
J: TRBJ1-2
V: TRBV9
CDR3: CASSVGADRNQYGYTF
DNA: TGTGCCAGCAGCGTAGGGGCAGACAGAAACCAATACGGCTACACCTTC

D: .
size: few
J: TRBJ2-6
V: TRBV12-3/TRBV12-4
CDR3: CASSPFRREAGANVLTF
DNA: TGTGCCAGCAGTCCTTTTCGTAGGGAAGCTGGGGCCAACGTCCTGACTTTC

D: TRBD2
size: few
J: TRBJ2-5
V: TRBV7-2
CDR3: CASSLTSERETQYF
DNA: TGTGCCAGCAGCTTGACTAGCGAGAGAGAGACCCAGTACTTC

D: TRBD1
size: .
J: TRBJ1-2
V: TRBV5-6
CDR3: CASSSDRGDGYTF
DNA: TGTGCCAGCAGCTCTGACAGGGGAGATGGCTACACCTTC

D: TRBD2
size: .
J: TRBJ2-3
V: TRBV6-2/TRBV6-3
CDR3: CASSYPTGLAGGRADTQYF
DNA: TGTGCCAGCAGTTACCCCACGGGACTAGCGGGGGGTAGGGCAGATACGCAGTATTTT

D: .
size: .
J: TRBJ2-4
V: TRBV29-1
CDR3: CSVEGRAMGIQYF
DNA: TGCAGCGTTGAGGGACGGGCCATGGGCATTCAGTACTTC

D: .
size: .
J: TRBJ1-5
V: TRBV27
CDR3: CASSLSPGQINRPQHF
DNA: TGTGCCAGCAGTTTATCACCCGGACAGATCAACCGACCCCAGCATTTT

D: .
size: .
J: TRBJ2-1
V: TRBV24-1
CDR3: CATSAAGDNNEQFF
DNA: TGTGCCACCAGTGCGGCAGGGGATAACAATGAGCAGTTCTTC

D: .
size: .
J: TRBJ1-5
V: TRBV6-1
CDR3: CASSECEGAGPQHF
DNA: TGTGCCAGCAGTGAATGCGAAGGGGCCGGGCCCCAGCATTTT

D: .
size: .
J: TRBJ2-4
V: TRBV5-4
CDR3: CASSLVGDKTQYF
DNA: TGTGCCAGCAGCTTGGTGGGGGACAAAACCCAGTACTTC

D: TRBD1
size: many
J: TRBJ2-7
V: TRBV10-2
CDR3: CASSDSGQGYEQYF
DNA: TGCGCCAGCAGTGATTCGGGACAGGGTTACGAGCAGTACTTC

D: .
size: few
J: TRBJ1-4
V: TRBV4-1
CDR3: CASSPPWMGEKLFF
DNA: TGCGCCAGCAGCCCCCCTTGGATGGGAGAAAAACTGTTTTTT

D: .
size: .
J: TRBJ1-4
V: TRBV7-8
CDR3: CASSLDSSPDPKPAPPKKLFF
DNA: TGTGCCAGCAGCTTAGATTCAAGCCCCGACCCGAAACCGGCCCCGCCTAAAAAACTGTTTTTT

D: .
size: few
J: TRBJ1-6
V: TRBV25-1
CDR3: CASRDAGVGSYNSPLHF
DNA: TGTGCCAGCAGGGACGCGGGTGTCGGTAGTTATAATTCACCCCTCCACTTT

D: .
size: .
J: TRBJ2-4
V: TRBV2
CDR3: CASTYNDEQYF
DNA: TGTGCCAGCACCTATAACGATGAGCAGTACTTC

D: TRBD2
size: few
J: TRBJ2-7
V: TRBV20-1
CDR3: CSARAGTSGDFSYEQYF
DNA: TGCAGTGCTAGAGCCGGAACTAGCGGAGACTTCTCCTACGAGCAGTACTTC

D: .
size: many
J: TRBJ2-7
V: TRBV6-2/TRBV6-3
CDR3: CASSPTVSYEQYF
DNA: TGTGCCAGCAGCCCGACAGTCTCCTACGAGCAGTACTTC

D: .
size: .
J: TRBJ2-1
V: TRBV6-5
CDR3: CASSYDAGFYNEQFF
DNA: TGTGCCAGCAGTTACGATGCGGGGTTCTACAATGAGCAGTTCTTC

D: .
size: .
J: TRBJ1-5
V: TRBV29-1
CDR3: CSVTTGGAVNQPQHF
DNA: TGCAGCGTTACGACAGGCGGGGCCGTCAATCAGCCCCAGCATTTT

D: TRBD2
size: .
J: TRBJ2-5
V: TRBV2
CDR3: CASSAFLAGEETQYF
DNA: TGTGCCAGCAGTGCCTTTCTAGCGGGGGAGGAGACCCAGTACTTC

D: .
size: few
J: TRBJ2-7
V: TRBV2
CDR3: CASFEGESGEQYF
DNA: TGTGCCAGCTTTGAGGGAGAATCCGGCGAGCAGTACTTC

D: .
size: .
J: TRBJ2-5
V: TRBV6-6
CDR3: CASSYRPLKGGGETQYF
DNA: TGTGCCAGCAGTTACCGACCCCTAAAAGGGGGAGGGGAGACCCAGTACTTC

D: .
size: once
J: TRBJ2-2
V: TRBV7-2
CDR3: CAIERVYTGELFF
DNA: TGTGCCATCGAGCGGGTATACACCGGGGAGCTGTTTTTT

D: .
size: .
J: TRBJ2-1
V: TRBV12-3/TRBV12-4
CDR3: CASTYSLNYNEQFF
DNA: TGTGCCAGCACCTACTCCCTAAACTACAATGAGCAGTTCTTC

D: TRBD1
size: .
J: TRBJ1-1
V: TRBV7-6
CDR3: CASSPGAGGTEAFF
DNA: TGTGCCAGCAGCCCGGGGGCAGGGGGCACTGAAGCTTTCTTT

D: .
size: .
J: TRBJ2-6
V: TRBV7-2
CDR3: CASSPVGGRSGANVLTF
DNA: TGTGCCAGCAGCCCCGTGGGGGGCAGGTCTGGGGCCAACGTCCTGACTTTC

D: .
size: .
J: TRBJ2-2
V: TRBV3-1
CDR3: CASRAQENTGELFF
DNA: TGTGCCAGCAGGGCACAGGAGAACACCGGGGAGCTGTTTTTT

D: TRBD1
size: .
J: TRBJ1-2
V: TRBV6-6
CDR3: CASRRQGYGYGYTF
DNA: TGTGCCAGCAGAAGACAGGGATACGGCTATGGCTACACCTTC

D: TRBD2
size: .
J: TRBJ2-1
V: TRBV20-1
CDR3: CSASSLAEGMDEQFF
DNA: TGCAGTGCCTCGAGCCTAGCGGAGGGGATGGATGAGCAGTTCTTC

D: .
size: few
J: TRBJ2-7
V: TRBV10-3
CDR3: CAISVDYEQYF
DNA: TGTGCCATCAGTGTGGACTACGAGCAGTACTTC

D: .
size: few
J: TRBJ2-1
V: TRBV4-1
CDR3: CASSPIPGTPVNNEQFF
DNA: TGCGCCAGCAGCCCAATACCCGGGACTCCCGTAAACAATGAGCAGTTCTTC

D: .
size: .
J: TRBJ2-5
V: TRBV25-1
CDR3: CASSESSGYQETQYF
DNA: TGTGCCAGCAGTGAATCGTCTGGGTACCAAGAGACCCAGTACTTC